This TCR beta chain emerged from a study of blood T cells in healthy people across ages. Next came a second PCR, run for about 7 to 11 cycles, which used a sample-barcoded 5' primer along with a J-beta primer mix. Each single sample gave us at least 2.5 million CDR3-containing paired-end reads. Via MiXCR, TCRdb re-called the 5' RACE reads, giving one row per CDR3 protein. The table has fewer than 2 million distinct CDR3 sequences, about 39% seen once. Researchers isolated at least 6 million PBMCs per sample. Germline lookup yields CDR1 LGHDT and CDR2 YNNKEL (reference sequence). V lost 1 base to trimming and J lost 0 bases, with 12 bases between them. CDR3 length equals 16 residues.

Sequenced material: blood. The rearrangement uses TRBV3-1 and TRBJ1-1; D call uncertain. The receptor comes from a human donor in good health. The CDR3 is CASSQGFRPLNTEAFF. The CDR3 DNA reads TGTGCCAGCAGCCAAGGATTCAGGCCACTGAACACTGAAGCTTTCTTT.